This T cell receptor (beta chain) was identified in a study of shared clonotypes between healthy human individuals. The investigators split CD4+ cells into a CD45RA+ naive subset and a CD45RA-negative memory subset. Sequencing used immunoSEQ multiplex PCR; TCRdb keeps in-frame clones, though not all of them. The sample shows some 2 million clones, roughly 95% of them seen only once. Sequencing was performed on naive CD4+ T cells sorted from blood. The subset: CD45RA+ positively selected. This clonotype originated in a man younger than 35 in good health.

The DNA of the CDR3 is TGTGCCAGCCGCAGTGATTCGGGGGGGCGATACAATGAGCAGTTCTTC. This sequence encodes CASRSDSGGRYNEQFF. The J gene is TRBJ2-1, the V gene TRBV25-1; 8 bases are shared with TRBD2. This CDR3 is built from 16 residues. Germline loops: CDR1 MGHDK, CDR2 SYGVNS. J was trimmed by 4 bases and V by 8 bases; bases with no gene match: 13.